The 21 T cell receptor beta chains listed next were all sequenced from one sample in a study of T cell repertoires in cytomegalovirus infection. Antigen specificity for these receptors is unknown. TCRdb re-called the reads with MiXCR, one entry per CDR3 protein. The table has about 920,000 distinct CDR3 sequences, approximately 31% seen once; the top ten hold 13%. Sample: cultured CD8+ T cells from PBMCs, taken from culture after CMV antigen stimulation. The receptor source for this set is a human donor in good health (CMV status not recorded). Some clones in this sample may be carry-over from other donors' samples.

This rearrangement joins TRBV12-3 or TRBV12-4 to TRBJ1-5; weak D call: TRBD1 (5 bases). The V end lost 5 bases, the J end lost 3 bases, and 20 bases lay between the germline ends. The CDR3 sequence is 17 residues long. CDR3 in amino acids: CASSPIGRGRNNQPQHF. In DNA form, the CDR3 reads TGTGCCAGCAGTCCTATTGGGCGGGGGAGGAACAATCAGCCCCAGCATTTT.

This clonotype was counted between two and nine times. The chain has TRBV9 and TRBJ2-1; D may be TRBD1 or TRBD2 (5 bases each). The V end was cut by 0 bases, the J end by 0 bases, with 10 bases between. The germline gives CDR1 SGDLS, CDR2 YYNGEE. The CDR3 has 16 residues. The chain's CDR3 is CASSVGSGSSYNEQFF. The CDR3 coding sequence is TGTGCCAGCAGCGTAGGGTCAGGGAGCTCCTACAATGAGCAGTTCTTC.

The rearrangement joins TRBV7-6 to TRBJ2-5; the D gene is possibly TRBD2 (6 bases). Looked up from germline, CDR1 is SGHVS and CDR2 is FNYEAQ. Trimming removed 1 base from V and 3 bases from J, with 21 bases in between. The CDR3 runs 18 residues. The DNA of the CDR3 is TGTGCCAGCAGCTTAGGACGGTTCGCCGGGAGTTGGGAAGAGACCCAGTACTTC. Translating it yields CASSLGRFAGSWEETQYF.

This clonotype was observed many times. V is TRBV6-2 or TRBV6-3 and J is TRBJ2-5, with D possibly being TRBD2 (5 bases). The CDR3 consists of 16 residues. CDR1 and CDR2 from the germline V gene are MNHEY and SVGEGT. V dropped 3 bases and J dropped 2 bases, with 16 bases sitting between them. In DNA form, the CDR3 reads TGTGCCAGCAGTTATACCGCCCGGACGGGACAAGAGACCCAGTACTTC. It codes for CASSYTARTGQETQYF.

Concerning this clonotype: Relative to the germline gene, one junction end is altered; a read error may explain this. V gene TRBV7-9 combines with J gene TRBJ1-2, with D hard to call. The germline CDR1 and CDR2 sequences are SEHNR and FQNEAQ (reference sequence). This CDR3 contains 13 residues. As DNA, the CDR3 is TGTGCCAACAGCACAACAACAAGCAATGGCTACACCTTC. This gives the protein CANSTTTSNGYTF.

This clonotype was counted between two and nine times. The rearrangement joins TRBV6-2 or TRBV6-3 to TRBJ1-5, with TRBD1 as a possible D gene (5 bases). Trimming removed 8 bases at V and 5 bases at J, with 25 bases between. The CDR3 totals 17 residues. Germline V gene data show CDR1 as MNHEY and CDR2 as SVGEGT. Here the CDR3 reads CASGSGRGASGDQPQHF. CDR3 sequence (DNA): TGTGCCAGCGGGAGTGGGCGAGGAGCCTCGGGGGATCAGCCCCAGCATTTT.

V and J are TRBV5-1 and TRBJ2-7; maybe TRBD2 (5 bases). The CDR3 contains 13 residues. V shed 1 base and J shed 4 bases, with 9 bases lying between them. Germline assignment: CDR1 SGHRS and CDR2 YFSETQ. CDR3 coding DNA: TGCGCCAGCAGCTTGTCAGAGGGATACGAGCAGTACTTC. Translating it yields CASSLSEGYEQYF.

For this clonotype: With a much larger clone just one base away, this may be a read error. The CDR3 DNA is TGTGCCAGCAGCTGGTCAGATCAGCCCCAGCATTTT. Translated: CASSWSDQPQHF. The rearrangement uses TRBV7-2 and TRBJ1-5; the D is unclear. The CDR3 has 12 residues. V was clipped by 4 bases and J by 5 bases, with 6 bases between them. Germline-derived CDR1 and CDR2 are SGHTA and FQGNSA.

The chain joins TRBV9 to TRBJ2-1; TRBD2 agrees at 10 bases. The CDR3 loop spans 16 amino acids. Germline lookup yields CDR1 SGDLS and CDR2 YYNGEE. Losses at the gene ends were 4 bases for V and 3 bases for J; bases not matched to a gene: 7. The DNA for the CDR3 is TGTGCCAGCAGCCCCCAGGCTAGCGGGGGCTACAATGAGCAGTTCTTC. It is translated as CASSPQASGGYNEQFF. The entire variable domain, with the rest obtained from reference TRBV9 and TRBJ2-1, is as follows: DSGVTQTPKHLITATGQRVTLRCSPRSGDLSVYWYQQSLDQGLQFLIQYYNGEERAKGNILERFSAQQFPDLHSELNLSSLELGDSALYFCASSPQASGGYNEQFFGPGTRLTVL.

This clonotype was recorded many times. J is TRBJ2-5 and V is TRBV6-5; D is unresolved. V lost 2 bases, J lost 6 bases, and 10 bases lay in between. The CDR3 loop spans 13 amino acids. Germline values: CDR1 MNHEY, CDR2 SVGAGI. The CDR3 protein is CASSYDPVKTQYF. The CDR3 nucleotides are TGTGCCAGCAGTTACGATCCGGTAAAGACCCAGTACTTC.

The genes are TRBV20-1 and TRBJ2-1; 10 bases align to TRBD2. Unmatched junction bases numbered 6, after V lost 3 bases and J lost 4 bases. The CDR3 runs to 15 residues. Per germline, CDR1 DFQATT and CDR2 SNEGSKA (reference sequence). The DNA of the CDR3 is TGCAGTGCTAGGGACACTAGCGGGGTATACAATGAGCAGTTCTTC. Amino acids: CSARDTSGVYNEQFF.

Regarding this clonotype: The junction does not match germline at one end; this may be a read error. The rearrangement uses TRBV13 and TRBJ1-5; D is uncertain. The CDR3 runs to 12 residues. Germline V gene lookup returns CDR1 PRHDT and CDR2 FYEKMQ (reference sequence). CDR3 region: CANSSFPGPQHF. The CDR3 bases are TGTGCCAACAGCTCTTTCCCTGGGCCCCAGCATTTT.

V is TRBV7-3 and J is TRBJ1-2, with D possibly matching TRBD1 (6 bases). Germline CDR1 reads SGHTA; CDR2 reads FQGTGA. The CDR3 length is 15 residues. Between the trimmed V and J ends, which lost 1 base and 6 bases, there was a span of 15 bases. CDR3 coding DNA: TGTGCCAGCAGCTTAATTGCGGGGGGCTCGCATGGCTACACCTTC. It specifies CASSLIAGGSHGYTF.

CDR3 nucleotides: TGTGCCAGCAGTTTTGGAGGGGATTCACCCCTCCACTTT. Its translation is CASSFGGDSPLHF. V usage is TRBV27 and J usage is TRBJ1-6; a weak D match, TRBD1 (5 bases). Trimming took off 3 bases at V and 8 bases at J, with 8 bases between the two ends. Germline CDR1 reads MNHEY; CDR2 reads SMNVEV (reference sequence). This CDR3 spans 13 amino acids.

V is TRBV5-1 and J is TRBJ2-5, with D possibly being TRBD1 (6 bases). Trimming removed 4 bases from V and 5 bases from J, with 15 bases in between. Germline V lookup: CDR1 SGHRS, CDR2 YFSETQ. This CDR3 comprises 14 residues. This CDR3 is CASSPATGLETQYF. The CDR3, as DNA: TGCGCCAGCAGCCCCGCTACAGGGTTGGAGACCCAGTACTTC.

The chain has TRBV10-3 and TRBJ1-5; no firm D call. V lost 1 base to trimming and J lost 7 bases, with 20 bases between them. The CDR3 contains 17 residues. Germline V gene data show CDR1 as ENHRY and CDR2 as SYGVKD. The CDR3 DNA reads TGTGCCATCAGTGAGTTTAGTAGGGCCCGGAGGGAACAGCCCCAGCATTTT. Amino acid sequence: CAISEFSRARREQPQHF.

Many counts were recorded for this clonotype. The chain joins TRBV7-2 to TRBJ1-1, with TRBD1 matching over 9 bases. J gave up 0 bases and V 1 base, and 9 bases lay outside the gene matches. Looked up from germline, CDR1 is SGHTA and CDR2 is FQGNSA. The CDR3 totals 18 residues. CDR3 nucleotide sequence: TGTGCCAGCAGCTTAGGGATCGGGACAGGGTGGATGAACACTGAAGCTTTCTTT. It is translated as CASSLGIGTGWMNTEAFF.

This clonotype was seen only a few times. The CDR3 coding sequence is TGTGCCAGCAGCCCCGGCCCGGATTCTAATTCACCCCTCCACTTT. It yields the protein CASSPGPDSNSPLHF. The rearrangement links TRBV6-1 to TRBJ1-6; D is unresolved. CDR1 MNHNS and CDR2 SASEGT come from the germline V gene. V lost 6 bases, J lost 6 bases, and 15 bases lay in between. The CDR3 extends over 15 amino acids.

Only a few counts were recorded for this clonotype. The chain links TRBV12-3 or TRBV12-4 to TRBJ1-2, with TRBD1 as a possible D gene (5 bases). The CDR3 sequence is 11 residues long. DNA of the CDR3: TGTGGACTTACCGCGCCAGGGGGCTACACCTTC. Translating gives CGLTAPGGYTF.

This clonotype was seen repeatedly, ten times or more. The chain combines TRBV7-6 with TRBJ1-1; the match to TRBD1 covers 8 bases. CDR1 SGHVS and CDR2 FNYEAQ come from the germline V gene. Trimming removed 4 bases from V and 8 bases from J; junction bases left unmatched: 6. The CDR3 spans 13 residues. DNA of the CDR3: TGTGCCAGCAGCTCCCCGGACAGGGAAGAAGCTTTCTTT. This sequence encodes CASSSPDREEAFF.

V is TRBV20-1 and J is TRBJ1-2, with D unclear. CDR1 is DFQATT, CDR2 SNEGSKA, per germline (reference sequence). With 0 bases removed from V and 4 bases from J, the gap between germline ends came to 9 bases. The CDR3 is 13 amino acids. The CDR3 is CSARDLRSYGYTF. As DNA, the CDR3 is TGCAGTGCTAGAGATCTAAGAAGCTATGGCTACACCTTC.